The entry that follows covers one TCR beta chain sequence. One junction end does not reproduce the germline sequence, and a read error may be involved. This CDR3 has 15 amino acids. The germline CDR1 and CDR2 sequences are DFQATT and SNEGSKA (reference sequence). The second PCR ran about 6 to 12 cycles with a sample-barcoded 5' primer and J-beta primers. MiXCR, run by TCRdb on the 5' RACE reads, gives a single entry per CDR3 protein. The table has about 1.4 million distinct CDR3 sequences, around 55% seen once. This sample stems from a study of blood T cells in healthy people across ages. This rearrangement joins TRBV20-1 to TRBJ1-6; tentatively, D is TRBD1 (6 bases). This clonotype was sampled from a young man in good health. Sequenced: blood. The CDR3 DNA reads as TGCAGTGCCAGAGGGCAGGGGCCCGGGAATTCACCCCTCCACTTT. As protein: CSARGQGPGNSPLHF.